This TCR beta chain came from a study of T-cell reconstitution after alpha-beta-depleted transplantation in children. Germline CDR1 SGHRS, CDR2 YFSETQ. Trimming shortened V by 4 bases and J by 3 bases, and 20 bases separated the two germline ends. The CDR3 has 16 residues. TCRbeta library construction was performed incorporating unique molecular identifiers. TCRdb recomputed calls from the PCR reads with MiXCR, one row per CDR3 protein. The sample yields 250,000 or so distinct CDR3 sequences, under 30% seen once. The receptor was derived from a female patient under 10 years old who had a stem cell transplant for congenital amegakaryocytic thrombocytopenia, so the T cells may come from the graft donor. The sequencing here drew on PBMCs, mostly from graft donor cells, taken 360 days after TCRalphabeta/CD19-depleted stem cell transplant. This chain uses TRBV5-1 with TRBJ2-7; the D gene is possibly TRBD1 (6 bases). Here the CDR3 DNA reads TGCGCCAGCAGCCAACTCCCGGGACACACCCTCTACGAGCAGTACTTC. Translating gives CASSQLPGHTLYEQYF.